Each of the 18 T cell receptor beta chains below was sequenced from the same sample in a study of T-cell reconstitution after alpha-beta-depleted transplantation in children. For TCRbeta, the library was prepared with unique molecular identifiers. TCRdb re-derived calls from the PCR reads in MiXCR, one entry per CDR3 protein. The profile shows 200,000 to 250,000 distinct CDR3 sequences, about 8.7% of them singletons. Specimen: PBMCs, mostly from graft donor cells, collected 360 days after TCRalphabeta/CD19-depleted stem cell transplant. Receptors were obtained from a male patient aged 2 to 10 who had a stem cell transplant for acute myeloid leukemia, so the T cells may come from the graft donor.

This clonotype has a count of ten or more. The V gene is TRBV5-1, the J gene TRBJ2-5; a weak D match, TRBD2 (5 bases). Trimming took 2 bases from V and 2 from J, leaving 16 bases between them. The CDR3 is 16 amino acids. Germline CDR1 and CDR2: SGHRS and YFSETQ. The CDR3 DNA reads TGCGCCAGCAGCTTCAATTTGGCCAGAGGGCAAGAGACCCAGTACTTC. Protein product: CASSFNLARGQETQYF.

The CDR3 DNA is TGCGCCAGCAGCTTGGTCCCCGGACTAGCGGGCGGGACCCAGTACTTC. This translates into CASSLVPGLAGGTQYF. The chain joins TRBV5-1 to TRBJ2-5; 11 nucleotides line up with TRBD2. Trimming at V came to 0 bases and at J to 7 bases, leaving 8 bases not matched to a gene. The CDR3 length is 16 residues. Germline V lookup: CDR1 SGHRS, CDR2 YFSETQ.

This clonotype was recorded many times. The chain links TRBV5-1 to TRBJ2-1, with D tentatively TRBD1 (6 bases). The CDR3 runs to 15 residues. The V and J ends lost 2 bases and 4 bases respectively, with 13 bases between them. Germline V gene sequence: CDR1 SGHRS, CDR2 YFSETQ. This chain's CDR3 is CASSLDYQGYNEQFF. CDR3 bases: TGCGCCAGCAGCTTAGACTACCAGGGGTACAATGAGCAGTTCTTC.

This rearrangement joins TRBV15 to TRBJ2-5; a possible D gene is TRBD2 (6 bases). The CDR3 has 14 amino acids. Per germline, CDR1 LNHNV and CDR2 YYDKDF (reference sequence). Trimming took off 3 bases at V and 3 bases at J, with 11 bases between the two ends. The CDR3 reads CATSRARGKETQYF. The DNA of the CDR3 is TGTGCCACCAGCAGGGCCCGGGGGAAAGAGACCCAGTACTTC.

The rearrangement uses TRBV10-3 and TRBJ2-1; D is perhaps TRBD2 (6 bases). The germline V gene has CDR1 ENHRY and CDR2 SYGVKD. This CDR3 region has 14 residues. Trimming left V 7 bases short and J 2 bases short, with 12 bases between. The CDR3 sequence is CAIKPSAAYNEQFF. For the CDR3, the DNA is TGTGCCATCAAGCCTAGCGCCGCCTACAATGAGCAGTTCTTC.

The sample holds a few counts of this clonotype. The V and J genes are TRBV7-8 and TRBJ1-5; possibly TRBD1 for D (6 bases). The CDR3 contains 17 residues. CDR1 and CDR2 from the germline V gene are SGHVS and FQNEAQ. Trimming left V 0 bases short and J 0 bases short, with 12 bases between. The DNA for the CDR3 is TGTGCCAGCAGCTTAGCGCCAGGGGAAGATAGCAATCAGCCCCAGCATTTT. It encodes CASSLAPGEDSNQPQHF.

In this sample, this clonotype turned up many times. The chain has TRBV18 and TRBJ2-3; no clear D gene. CDR1 is KGHSH and CDR2 is LQKENI in the germline V gene. V was shortened by 5 bases and J by 2 bases, with 8 bases between the two germline ends. This CDR3 has 13 residues. In DNA form, the CDR3 reads TGTGCCAGCTCAGAACTCCTCACAGATACGCAGTATTTT. Translation: CASSELLTDTQYF.

The chain couples TRBV24-1 to TRBJ2-3; D is possibly TRBD2 (5 bases). With 4 bases removed from V and 5 bases from J, the gap between germline ends came to 6 bases. The CDR3 is 12 residues long. Germline assignment: CDR1 KGHDR and CDR2 SFDVKD. The CDR3 loop is CATSEAGDTQYF. The CDR3 bases are TGTGCCACCAGTGAGGCGGGAGATACGCAGTATTTT.

This clonotype came up a few times. CDR3 DNA sequence: TGCGCCAGCAGCCTCCCTCCACGGTCCGACGCAGAGACCCAGTACTTC. It codes for CASSLPPRSDAETQYF. The gene calls are TRBV4-1 and TRBJ2-5; D gene unclear. Trimming removed 4 bases from V and 4 bases from J, with 19 bases in between. Per the germline V gene, CDR1 is MGHRA and CDR2 is YSYEKL. This CDR3 region has 16 residues.

In its sample, this clonotype was seen many times. V is TRBV25-1 and J is TRBJ2-7, with unresolved D. Trimming shortened V by 1 base and J by 3 bases, and 4 bases separated the two germline ends. The CDR3 loop spans 12 amino acids. Germline CDR1 reads MGHDK; CDR2 reads SYGVNS. CDR3 protein: CASSESGYEQYF. CDR3 in DNA: TGTGCCAGCAGTGAATCCGGCTACGAGCAGTACTTC.

This clonotype was counted at least ten times. The chain joins TRBV20-1 to TRBJ2-3, with 10 positions matching TRBD2. CDR1 and CDR2 (germline): DFQATT, SNEGSKA (reference sequence). J lost 2 bases, V lost 3 bases, and 5 bases had no gene match. The CDR3 sequence is 15 residues long. CDR3 DNA: TGCAGTGCTAGCAGACTAGCGGGTTTCACAGATACGCAGTATTTT. Encoded protein: CSASRLAGFTDTQYF.

This clonotype showed up many times. The rearrangement links TRBV7-2 to TRBJ2-1; D not certain. This CDR3 contains 14 residues. V dropped 1 base and J dropped 7 bases, with 11 bases sitting between them. Germline V CDR1 and CDR2: SGHTA, FQGNSA. CDR3 nucleotides: TGTGCCAGCAGCTTAGGGTATCTGGATAATGAGCAGTTCTTC. Translation gives CASSLGYLDNEQFF.

This clonotype showed up many times. The chain employs TRBV10-3 and TRBJ2-1; possibly TRBD1 for D (5 bases). Trimming pared 7 bases from V and 4 bases from J, leaving 20 bases between. Germline loops: CDR1 ENHRY, CDR2 SYGVKD. The CDR3 has 16 residues. DNA for the CDR3: TGTGCCATCACCTTCCAGGCAGGGTCCTCTTACAATGAGCAGTTCTTC. Its protein product is CAITFQAGSSYNEQFF.

This clonotype has just a few counts. V usage is TRBV28 and J usage is TRBJ2-5; 11 nucleotides line up with TRBD2. Germline trimming cut 2 bases from V and 1 base from J; bases unmatched to any gene: 3. The CDR3 extends over 16 amino acids. Per the germline V gene, CDR1 is MDHEN and CDR2 is SYDVKM. The CDR3 bases are TGTGCCAGCAGTTTAACCGGGACTAGCGGCCAAGAGACCCAGTACTTC. As protein: CASSLTGTSGQETQYF.

This clonotype was seen only a few times. V is TRBV6-2 or TRBV6-3 and J is TRBJ1-5; D call uncertain. Germline V gives CDR1 MNHEY, CDR2 SVGEGT. V lost 2 bases, J lost 2 bases, and 10 bases lay in between. There are 15 residues in the CDR3. CDR3 sequence reads: CASSYAGMGNQPQHF. The CDR3 coding sequence is TGTGCCAGCAGTTACGCGGGTATGGGCAATCAGCCCCAGCATTTT.

The V call is TRBV11-1, the J call TRBJ2-2; no reliable D call. V was shortened by 7 bases and J by 3 bases, with 12 bases between the two germline ends. Germline V CDR1 and CDR2: SGHAT, FQDESV (reference sequence). The CDR3 totals 14 residues. The CDR3 coding sequence is TGTGCCAGCACCCCAAGCGAGGACACCGGGGAGCTGTTTTTT. Protein product: CASTPSEDTGELFF.

In its sample, this clonotype was seen many times. The V call is TRBV2, the J call TRBJ2-1; D is possibly TRBD2 (5 bases). This CDR3 is 13 amino acids long. The germline V gene encodes CDR1 SNHLY and CDR2 FYNNEI. V was trimmed by 2 bases and J by 7 bases, leaving 9 bases between them. CDR3: CASSEIGENEQFF. The CDR3 nucleotides read TGTGCCAGCAGTGAAATCGGGGAGAATGAGCAGTTCTTC.

This clonotype was counted only a few times. The V gene is TRBV12-3 or TRBV12-4, the J gene TRBJ1-3; D is possibly TRBD1 (6 bases). The CDR3 spans 16 residues. Deletions cut 6 bases from V and 4 bases from J, with 19 bases between. CDR3 in amino acids: CASRAIIQGQGNTIYF. The CDR3 DNA sequence: TGTGCCAGCAGGGCCATCATTCAGGGACAAGGAAACACCATATATTTT.